The sequence of this T cell receptor beta chain was determined in a study of T cells after yellow fever vaccination. Study conclusions and caveats: FACS-sorted repertoires might harbor abundant contaminating clonotypes from the bulk population. A minor fraction of clonotypes spanned both CD4 and CD8 compartments.

This clonotype was found many times. Its matching antigen is unknown. Germline V CDR1 and CDR2: SGHRS, YFSETQ. This CDR3 is 13 amino acids long. The ends were cut back, 0 bases at V and 3 bases at J, with 6 bases in the middle. As TCR cDNA was made by 5'RACE template switching, a universal primer site and UMIs were added. TCRdb re-called the 5' RACE reads through MiXCR, storing one row per CDR3 protein. The sample shows some 350,000 distinct CDR3 sequences, 3.5% to 4.5% of them seen only once. The specimen was PBMCs, collected 5 days after the yellow fever booster vaccination. This receptor was identified in a man younger than 35 who received the YFV17D yellow fever vaccine. The V gene is TRBV5-1, the J gene TRBJ2-5; D is unclear. CDR3 sequence reads: CASSLVTEETQYF. The DNA of the CDR3 is TGCGCCAGCAGCTTGGTAACCGAAGAGACCCAGTACTTC. Using reference TRBV5-1 and TRBJ2-5 for the parts outside the CDR3, the full variable domain is KAGVTQTPRYLIKTRGQQVTLSCSPISGHRSVSWYQQTPGQGLQFLFEYFSETQRNKGNFPGRFSGRQFSNSRSEMNVSTLELGDSALYLCASSLVTEETQYFGPGTRLLVL.